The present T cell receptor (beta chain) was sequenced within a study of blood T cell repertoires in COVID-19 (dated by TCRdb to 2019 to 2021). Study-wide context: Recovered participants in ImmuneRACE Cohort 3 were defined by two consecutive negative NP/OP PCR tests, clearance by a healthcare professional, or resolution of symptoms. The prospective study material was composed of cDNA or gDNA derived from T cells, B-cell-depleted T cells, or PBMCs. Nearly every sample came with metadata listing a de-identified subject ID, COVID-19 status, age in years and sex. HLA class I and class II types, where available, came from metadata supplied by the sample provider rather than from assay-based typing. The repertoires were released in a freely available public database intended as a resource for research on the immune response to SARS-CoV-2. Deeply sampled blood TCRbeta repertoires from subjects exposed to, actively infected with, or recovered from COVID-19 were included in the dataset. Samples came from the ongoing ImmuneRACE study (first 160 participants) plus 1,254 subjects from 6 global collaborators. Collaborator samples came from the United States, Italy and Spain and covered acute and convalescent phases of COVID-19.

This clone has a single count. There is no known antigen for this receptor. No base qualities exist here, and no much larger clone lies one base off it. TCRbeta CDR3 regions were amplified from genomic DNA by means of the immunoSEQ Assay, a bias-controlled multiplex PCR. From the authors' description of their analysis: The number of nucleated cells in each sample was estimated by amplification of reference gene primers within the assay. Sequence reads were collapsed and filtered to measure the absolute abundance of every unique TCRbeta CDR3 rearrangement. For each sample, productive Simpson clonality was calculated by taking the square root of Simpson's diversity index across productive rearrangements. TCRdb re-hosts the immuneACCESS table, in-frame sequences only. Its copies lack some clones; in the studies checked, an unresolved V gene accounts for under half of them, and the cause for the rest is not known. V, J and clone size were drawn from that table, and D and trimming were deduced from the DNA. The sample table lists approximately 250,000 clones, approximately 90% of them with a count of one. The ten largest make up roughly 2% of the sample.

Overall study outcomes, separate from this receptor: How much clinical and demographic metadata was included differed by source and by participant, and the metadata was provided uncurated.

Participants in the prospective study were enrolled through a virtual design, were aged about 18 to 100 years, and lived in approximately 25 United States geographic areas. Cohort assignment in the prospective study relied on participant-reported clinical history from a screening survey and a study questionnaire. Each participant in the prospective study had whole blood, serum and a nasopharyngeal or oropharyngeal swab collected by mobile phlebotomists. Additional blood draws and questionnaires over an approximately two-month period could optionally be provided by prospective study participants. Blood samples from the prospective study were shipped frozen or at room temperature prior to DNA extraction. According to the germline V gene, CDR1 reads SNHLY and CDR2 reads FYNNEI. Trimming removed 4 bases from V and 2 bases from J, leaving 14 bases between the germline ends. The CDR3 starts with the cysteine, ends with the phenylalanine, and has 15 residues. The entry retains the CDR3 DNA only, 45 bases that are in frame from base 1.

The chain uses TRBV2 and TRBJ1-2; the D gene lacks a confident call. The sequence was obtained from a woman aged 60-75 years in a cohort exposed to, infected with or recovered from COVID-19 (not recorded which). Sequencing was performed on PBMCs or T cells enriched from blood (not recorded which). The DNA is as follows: TGTGCCAGCAGTGTTGATAACAGTCCAAACTATGGCTACACCTTC. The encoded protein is CASSVDNSPNYGYTF.